This TCR beta chain was captured by sequencing in a study of cytomegalovirus exposure and HLA in healthy donors. Study-wide results and caveats: The study listed roughly 150 cytomegalovirus-associated TCR beta chains.

Some clones are missing from TCRdb's copy, which holds only in-frame ones; the method was immunoSEQ multiplex PCR. The sample shows approximately 220,000 clones, more than 75% of them seen only once. Comments on this clone: The antigen is unknown.

The receptor was isolated from a young man in good health and CMV-seronegative. The sample comprised PBMCs.

CDR3 protein: CASSLGPRETQYF. In nucleotides, the CDR3 is TGCGCCAGCAGCTTGGGCCCCCGGGAGACCCAGTACTTC. V gene TRBV5-1 combines with J gene TRBJ2-5; no firm D call. There are 13 residues in the CDR3. Per the germline V gene, CDR1 is SGHRS and CDR2 is YFSETQ. V lost 0 bases and J lost 5, with 8 bases in between.